This passage covers 9 T cell receptor beta chains from one sample sequenced in a study of shared clonotypes between healthy human individuals. Libraries were prepared by immunoSEQ multiplex PCR; TCRdb keeps only in-frame clonotypes and omits some of them. The sample holds about 1 million clones, around three quarters seen once. Sample: memory CD4+ T cells from PBMCs. The subset denotes: CD45RA-negative fraction. The source of these receptors is a young man in good health. Some clones in this sample may be carry-over from other donors' samples.

Of note for this clone: This same CDR3 is encoded by further DNA sequences in the sample. The V and J genes are TRBV19 and TRBJ1-5; 7 nucleotides line up with TRBD1. V lost 3 bases to trimming and J lost 4 bases; unmatched junction nucleotides: 6. Per germline, CDR1 LNHDA and CDR2 SQIVND (reference sequence). The length of the CDR3 is 15 residues. The CDR3 loop reads CASSIAGQLNQPQHF. In nucleotides, the CDR3 is TGTGCCAGTAGTATCGCGGGACAGCTTAATCAGCCCCAGCATTTT.

Turning to this clone: Distinct nucleotide sequences in the sample also encode this CDR3. The chain recombines TRBV30 with TRBJ1-2; perhaps TRBD1 as D (5 bases). The germline CDR1 and CDR2 sequences are GTSNPN and SVGIG (reference sequence). This CDR3 comprises 14 residues. V shed 8 bases and J shed 0 bases, with 16 bases lying between them. This CDR3 reads CARHVLGANYGYTF. The CDR3 bases are TGTGCCCGTCACGTCCTAGGGGCTAACTATGGCTACACCTTC.

The rearrangement links TRBV28 to TRBJ2-3; no definite D call. Trimming cost V 5 bases and J 2 bases, with 5 bases left between them. Germline CDR1 MDHEN, CDR2 SYDVKM. This CDR3 has 12 residues. CDR3 sequence: CASSMYTDTQYF. The CDR3 DNA is TGTGCCAGCAGTATGTACACAGATACGCAGTATTTT.

This clone has only one observation. Different DNA sequences within this sample yield the same CDR3. The chain recombines TRBV7-6 with TRBJ2-1; 12 bases fit TRBD2. The CDR3 runs 16 residues. CDR1 and CDR2 (germline): SGHVS, FNYEAQ. The ends lost 1 base at V and 7 bases at J; junction bases unmatched: 5. This CDR3 reads CASSLETSGRYNEQFF. The CDR3 DNA reads TGTGCCAGCAGCTTAGAGACTAGCGGGAGATATAATGAGCAGTTCTTC.

This chain uses TRBV18 with TRBJ2-3; D is possibly TRBD2 (7 bases). The V end lost 3 bases, the J end lost 4 bases, and 11 bases lay between the germline ends. Germline CDR1 and CDR2: KGHSH and LQKENI. The CDR3 has 14 amino acids. CDR3 coding DNA: TGTGCCAGCTCACCGTCGGGGGGCGCAGATACGCAGTATTTT. The encoded protein is CASSPSGGADTQYF.

This clone was counted once. The V gene is TRBV5-1, the J gene TRBJ2-1, with 7 bases aligning to TRBD2. V gave up 0 bases and J gave up 4 bases; unmatched junction bases: 4. Germline V lookup: CDR1 SGHRS, CDR2 YFSETQ. The CDR3 extends over 15 amino acids. CDR3 sequence: CASSLGARGYNEQFF. CDR3 coding DNA: TGCGCCAGCAGCTTGGGGGCGCGGGGGTACAATGAGCAGTTCTTC.

The table lists this clone with a few counts. V is TRBV4-2 and J is TRBJ2-4; no definite D call. This CDR3 contains 16 residues. The V end lost 8 bases, the J end lost 0 bases, and 17 bases lay between the germline ends. Per germline, CDR1 LGHNA and CDR2 YNFKEQ. The CDR3 loop is CASGSTGLEAKNIQYF. CDR3 nucleotide sequence: TGTGCCAGCGGATCGACTGGGCTTGAAGCCAAAAACATTCAGTACTTC.

Ten or more counts support this clone. This chain uses TRBV5-1 with TRBJ1-2, with D possibly being TRBD1 (5 bases). Germline-derived CDR1 and CDR2 are SGHRS and YFSETQ. CDR3 length: 13 residues. V shed 1 base and J shed 11 bases, with 15 bases lying between them. CDR3 loop: CASSLSGTAKYTF. The CDR3 nucleotides are TGCGCCAGCAGCTTGTCTGGGACGGCTAAGTACACCTTC.

The DNA of the CDR3 is TGCGCCAGCAGCTTGAGTGGTCTAGCCACTAGCACAGATACGCAGTATTTT. It codes for CASSLSGLATSTDTQYF. V gene TRBV5-1 combines with J gene TRBJ2-3; TRBD2 is a possible D gene (5 bases). The ends were cut back, 1 base at V and 0 bases at J, with 15 bases in the middle. This CDR3 has 17 amino acids. CDR1 and CDR2 (germline): SGHRS, YFSETQ.